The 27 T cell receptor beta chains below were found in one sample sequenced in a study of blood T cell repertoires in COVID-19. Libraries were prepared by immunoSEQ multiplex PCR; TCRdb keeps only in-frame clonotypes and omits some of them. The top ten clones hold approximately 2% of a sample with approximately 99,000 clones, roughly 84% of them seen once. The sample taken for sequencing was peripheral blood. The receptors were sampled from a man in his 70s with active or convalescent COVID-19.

This CDR3 reads CASSLGWDRAFRTDTQYF. CDR3 DNA: TGTGCCAGCAGCTTAGGATGGGACAGGGCTTTTCGGACAGATACGCAGTATTTT. The chain links TRBV7-2 to TRBJ2-3; TRBD1 matches 9 bases. The length of the CDR3 is 18 residues. J gave up 3 bases and V 1 base, and 11 bases lay outside the gene matches. Germline CDR1 SGHTA, CDR2 FQGNSA.

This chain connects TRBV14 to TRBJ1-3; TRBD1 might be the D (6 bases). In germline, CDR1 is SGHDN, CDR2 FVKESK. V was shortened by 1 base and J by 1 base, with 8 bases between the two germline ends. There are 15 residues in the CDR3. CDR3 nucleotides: TGTGCCAGCAGCCAAGGGACAGCATCTGGAAACACCATATATTTT. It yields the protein CASSQGTASGNTIYF.

CDR3 in amino acids: CASRGGQGENSPLHF. In DNA, the CDR3 is TGTGCCAGCAGGGGAGGACAGGGGGAAAATTCACCCCTCCACTTT. The J gene is TRBJ1-6, the V gene TRBV2, with TRBD1 matching 10 bases. With V trimmed by 6 bases and J by 7 bases, 6 bases remained unmatched. CDR3 length equals 15 residues. Germline loops: CDR1 SNHLY, CDR2 FYNNEI.

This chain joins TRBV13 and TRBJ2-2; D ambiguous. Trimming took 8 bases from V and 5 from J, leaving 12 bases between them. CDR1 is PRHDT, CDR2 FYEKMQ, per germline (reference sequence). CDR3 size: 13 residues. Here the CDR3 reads CASHSLLTGELFF. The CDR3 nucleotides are TGTGCCAGCCACTCGCTGCTGACCGGGGAGCTGTTTTTT.

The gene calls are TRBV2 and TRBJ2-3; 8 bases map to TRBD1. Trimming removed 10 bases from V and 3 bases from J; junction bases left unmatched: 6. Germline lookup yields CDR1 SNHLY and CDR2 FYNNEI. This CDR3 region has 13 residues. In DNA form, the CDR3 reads TGTGCCACCCGGACAGGGCAAACAGATACGCAGTATTTT. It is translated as CATRTGQTDTQYF.

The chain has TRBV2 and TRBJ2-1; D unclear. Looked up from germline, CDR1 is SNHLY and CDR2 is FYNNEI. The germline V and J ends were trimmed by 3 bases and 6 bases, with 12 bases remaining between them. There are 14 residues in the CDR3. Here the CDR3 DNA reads TGTGCCAGCAGTGATGAGGCAGAAAGCAATGAGCAGTTCTTC. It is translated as CASSDEAESNEQFF. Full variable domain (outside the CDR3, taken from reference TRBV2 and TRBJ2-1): EPEVTQTPSHQVTQMGQEVILRCVPISNHLYFYWYRQILGQKVEFLVSFYNNEISEKSEIFDDQFSVERPDGSNFTLKIRSTKLEDSAMYFCASSDEAESNEQFFGPGTRLTVL.

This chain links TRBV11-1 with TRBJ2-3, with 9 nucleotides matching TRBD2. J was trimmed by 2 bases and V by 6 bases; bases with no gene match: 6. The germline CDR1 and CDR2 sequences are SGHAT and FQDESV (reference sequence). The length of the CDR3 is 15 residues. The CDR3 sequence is CASRRTSGLTDTQYF. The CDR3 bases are TGTGCCAGCAGGCGTACTAGCGGGCTCACAGATACGCAGTATTTT.

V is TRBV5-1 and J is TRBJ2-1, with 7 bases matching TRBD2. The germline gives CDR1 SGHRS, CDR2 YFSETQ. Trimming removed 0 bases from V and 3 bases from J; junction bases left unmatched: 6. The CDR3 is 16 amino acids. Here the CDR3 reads CASSLDPGGNYNEQFF. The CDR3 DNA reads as TGCGCCAGCAGCTTGGACCCGGGGGGAAACTACAATGAGCAGTTCTTC.

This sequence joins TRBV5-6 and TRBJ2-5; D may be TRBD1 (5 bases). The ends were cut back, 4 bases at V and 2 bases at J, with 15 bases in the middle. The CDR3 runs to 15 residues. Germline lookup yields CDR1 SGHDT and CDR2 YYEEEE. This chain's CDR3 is CASSLRQNNQETQYF. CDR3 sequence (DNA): TGTGCCAGCAGCCTACGACAGAACAATCAAGAGACCCAGTACTTC.

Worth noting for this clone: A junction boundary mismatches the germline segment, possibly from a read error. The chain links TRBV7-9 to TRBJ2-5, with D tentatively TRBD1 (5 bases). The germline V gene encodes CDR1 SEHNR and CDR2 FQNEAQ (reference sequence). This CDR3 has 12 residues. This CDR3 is CASLSTGVVAHF. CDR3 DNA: TGTGCCAGCCTTTCAACAGGAGTGGTGGCCCACTTC.

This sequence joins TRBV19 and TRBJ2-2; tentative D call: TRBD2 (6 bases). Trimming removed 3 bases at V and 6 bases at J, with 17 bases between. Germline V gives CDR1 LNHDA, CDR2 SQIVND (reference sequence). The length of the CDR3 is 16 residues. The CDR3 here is CASSMSGRRLSGELFF. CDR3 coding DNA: TGTGCCAGTAGTATGTCGGGGAGGAGGTTATCCGGGGAGCTGTTTTTT.

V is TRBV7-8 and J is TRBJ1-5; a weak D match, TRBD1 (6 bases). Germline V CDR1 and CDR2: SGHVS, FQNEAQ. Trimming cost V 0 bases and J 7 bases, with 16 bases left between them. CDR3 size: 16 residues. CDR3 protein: CASSLARHRALQPQHF. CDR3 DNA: TGTGCCAGCAGCTTAGCGAGGCACAGGGCCCTACAGCCCCAGCATTTT.

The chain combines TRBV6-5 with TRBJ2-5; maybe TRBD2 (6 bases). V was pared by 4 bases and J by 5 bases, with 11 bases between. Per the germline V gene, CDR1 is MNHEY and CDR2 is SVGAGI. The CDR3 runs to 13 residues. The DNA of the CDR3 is TGTGCCAGCAGTTGGTCGGGGGAGGAGACCCAGTACTTC. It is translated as CASSWSGEETQYF.

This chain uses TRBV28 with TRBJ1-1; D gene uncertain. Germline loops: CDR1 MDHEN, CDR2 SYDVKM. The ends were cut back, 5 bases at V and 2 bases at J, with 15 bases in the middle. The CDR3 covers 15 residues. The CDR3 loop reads CASSPTRVYNTEAFF. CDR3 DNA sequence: TGTGCCAGCAGTCCCACGAGGGTCTATAACACTGAAGCTTTCTTT.

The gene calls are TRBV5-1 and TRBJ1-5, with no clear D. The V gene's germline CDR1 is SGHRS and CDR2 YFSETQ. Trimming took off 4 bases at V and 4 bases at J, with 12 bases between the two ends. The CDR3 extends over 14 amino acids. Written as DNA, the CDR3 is TGCGCCAGCAGCCCTGACACCGGTAATCAGCCCCAGCATTTT. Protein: CASSPDTGNQPQHF.

The CDR3 loop is CASSLAESIYTF. Written as DNA, the CDR3 is TGTGCCAGCAGTTTAGCCGAGTCCATCTACACCTTC. The chain combines TRBV28 with TRBJ1-2; D is undetermined. V gave up 2 bases and J gave up 10 bases, with 11 bases separating them. Per germline, CDR1 MDHEN and CDR2 SYDVKM. CDR3 size: 12 residues.

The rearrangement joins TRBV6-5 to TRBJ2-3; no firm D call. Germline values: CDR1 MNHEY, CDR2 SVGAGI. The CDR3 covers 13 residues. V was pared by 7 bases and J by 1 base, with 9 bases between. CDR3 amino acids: CASMFRGTDTQYF. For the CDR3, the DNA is TGTGCCAGCATGTTCCGGGGCACAGATACGCAGTATTTT.

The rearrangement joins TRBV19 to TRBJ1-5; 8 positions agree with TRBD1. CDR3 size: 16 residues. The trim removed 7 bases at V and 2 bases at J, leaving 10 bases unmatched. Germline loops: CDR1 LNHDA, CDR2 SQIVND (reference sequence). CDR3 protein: CASNDQGARGNQPQHF. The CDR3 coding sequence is TGTGCCAGTAATGACCAGGGGGCGCGAGGCAATCAGCCCCAGCATTTT.

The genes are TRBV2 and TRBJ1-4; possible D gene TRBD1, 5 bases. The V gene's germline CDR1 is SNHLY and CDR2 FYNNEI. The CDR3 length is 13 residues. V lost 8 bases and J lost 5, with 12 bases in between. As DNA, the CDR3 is TGTGCCAGCCACCGACAGACGAATGAAAAACTGTTTTTT. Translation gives CASHRQTNEKLFF. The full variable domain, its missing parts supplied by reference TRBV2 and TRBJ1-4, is EPEVTQTPSHQVTQMGQEVILRCVPISNHLYFYWYRQILGQKVEFLVSFYNNEISEKSEIFDDQFSVERPDGSNFTLKIRSTKLEDSAMYFCASHRQTNEKLFFGSGTQLSVL.

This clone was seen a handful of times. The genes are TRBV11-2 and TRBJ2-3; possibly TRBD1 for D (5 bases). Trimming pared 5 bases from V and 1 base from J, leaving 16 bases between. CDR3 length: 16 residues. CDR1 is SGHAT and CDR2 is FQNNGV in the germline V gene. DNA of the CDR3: TGTGCCAGCAGCCTCCCTAGGGGCCCCGGCACAGATACGCAGTATTTT. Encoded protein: CASSLPRGPGTDTQYF.

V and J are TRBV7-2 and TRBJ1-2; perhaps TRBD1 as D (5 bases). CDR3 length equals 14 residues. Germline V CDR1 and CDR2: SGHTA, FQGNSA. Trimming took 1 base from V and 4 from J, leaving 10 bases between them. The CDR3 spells CASSLGRGSYGYTF. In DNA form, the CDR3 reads TGTGCCAGCAGCTTAGGTAGGGGAAGCTATGGCTACACCTTC.

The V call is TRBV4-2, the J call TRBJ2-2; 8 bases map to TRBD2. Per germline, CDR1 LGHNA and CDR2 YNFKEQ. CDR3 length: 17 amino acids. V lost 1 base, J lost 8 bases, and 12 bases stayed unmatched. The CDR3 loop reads CASSQGLAGGPQGELFF. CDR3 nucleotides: TGTGCCAGCAGCCAAGGTCTGGCGGGGGGCCCGCAGGGGGAGCTGTTTTTT.

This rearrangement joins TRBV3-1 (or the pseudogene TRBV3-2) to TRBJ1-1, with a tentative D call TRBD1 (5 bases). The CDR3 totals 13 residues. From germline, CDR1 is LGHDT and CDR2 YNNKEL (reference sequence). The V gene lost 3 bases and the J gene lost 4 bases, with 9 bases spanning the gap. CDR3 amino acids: CASSQGGITEAFF. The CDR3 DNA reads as TGTGCCAGCAGCCAGGGGGGGATCACTGAAGCTTTCTTT.

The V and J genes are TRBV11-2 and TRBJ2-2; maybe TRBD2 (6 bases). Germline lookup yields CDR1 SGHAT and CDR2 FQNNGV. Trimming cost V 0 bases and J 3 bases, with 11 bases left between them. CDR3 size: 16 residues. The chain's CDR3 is CASSLDRRGYTGELFF. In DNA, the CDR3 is TGTGCCAGCAGCTTAGATCGGAGGGGTTACACCGGGGAGCTGTTTTTT.

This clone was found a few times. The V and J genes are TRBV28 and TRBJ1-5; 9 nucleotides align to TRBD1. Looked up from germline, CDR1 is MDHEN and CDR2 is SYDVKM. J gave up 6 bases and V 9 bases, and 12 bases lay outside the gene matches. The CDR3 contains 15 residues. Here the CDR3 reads CASLRGTGTGQPQHF. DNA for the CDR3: TGTGCCAGTCTACGAGGGACAGGGACGGGTCAGCCCCAGCATTTT.

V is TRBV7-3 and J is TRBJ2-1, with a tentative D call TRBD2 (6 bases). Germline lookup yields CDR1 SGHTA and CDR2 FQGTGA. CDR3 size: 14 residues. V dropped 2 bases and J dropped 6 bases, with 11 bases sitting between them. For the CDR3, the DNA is TGTGCCAGCAGCTTAGGTAGCGGACTCAATGAGCAGTTCTTC. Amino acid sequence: CASSLGSGLNEQFF.

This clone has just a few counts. The CDR3 reads CASSRDRGGTDTQYF. In DNA form, the CDR3 reads TGTGCCAGCAGTAGGGACAGGGGCGGCACAGATACGCAGTATTTT. The chain has TRBV6-2 or TRBV6-3 and TRBJ2-3, with TRBD1 matching over 10 bases. Germline assignment: CDR1 MNHEY and CDR2 SVGEGT. With V trimmed by 5 bases and J by 1 base, 3 bases remained unmatched. The CDR3 contains 15 residues.